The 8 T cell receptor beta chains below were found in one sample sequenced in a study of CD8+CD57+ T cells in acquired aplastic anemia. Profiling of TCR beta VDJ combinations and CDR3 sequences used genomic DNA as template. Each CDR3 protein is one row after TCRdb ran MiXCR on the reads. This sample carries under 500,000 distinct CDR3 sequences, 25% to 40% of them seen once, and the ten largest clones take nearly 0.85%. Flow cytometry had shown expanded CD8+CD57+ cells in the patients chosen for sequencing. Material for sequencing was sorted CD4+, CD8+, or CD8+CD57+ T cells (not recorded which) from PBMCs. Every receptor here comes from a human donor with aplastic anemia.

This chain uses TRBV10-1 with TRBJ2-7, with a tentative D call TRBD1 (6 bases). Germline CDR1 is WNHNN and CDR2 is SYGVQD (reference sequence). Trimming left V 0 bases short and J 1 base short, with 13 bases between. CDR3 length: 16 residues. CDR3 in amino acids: CASSESAGEKSYEQYF. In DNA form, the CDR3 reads TGCGCCAGCAGTGAGTCGGCAGGGGAAAAATCCTACGAGCAGTACTTC.

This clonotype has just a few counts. For the CDR3, the DNA is TGCAGTGCTAGGAGACAGGGGTTAGATCAGCCCCAGCATTTT. Translation: CSARRQGLDQPQHF. The chain is built from TRBV20-1 and TRBJ1-5; 8 nucleotides match TRBD1. The V gene's germline CDR1 is DFQATT and CDR2 SNEGSKA (reference sequence). The CDR3 covers 14 residues. V lost 3 bases, J lost 5 bases, and 6 bases stayed unmatched.

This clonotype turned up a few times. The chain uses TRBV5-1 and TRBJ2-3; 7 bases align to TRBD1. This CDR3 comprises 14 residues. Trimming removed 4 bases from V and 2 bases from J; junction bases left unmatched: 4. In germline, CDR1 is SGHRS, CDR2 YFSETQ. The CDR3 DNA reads TGCGCCAGCAGCATGACAGGGCCCACAGATACGCAGTATTTT. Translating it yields CASSMTGPTDTQYF.

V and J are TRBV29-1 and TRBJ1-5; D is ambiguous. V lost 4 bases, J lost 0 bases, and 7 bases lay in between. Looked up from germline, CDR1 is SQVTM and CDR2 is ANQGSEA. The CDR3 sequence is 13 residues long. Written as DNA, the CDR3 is TGCAGCGTTGTTCAGTCTAGCAATCAGCCCCAGCATTTT. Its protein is CSVVQSSNQPQHF.

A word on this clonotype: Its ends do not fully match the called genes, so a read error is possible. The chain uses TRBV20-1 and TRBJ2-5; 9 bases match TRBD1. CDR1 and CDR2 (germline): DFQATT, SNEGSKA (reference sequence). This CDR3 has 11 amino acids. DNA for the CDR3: TGCAGTGCGCAGCCGACAGGGGGTCTTTTATTC. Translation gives CSAQPTGGLLF.

In nucleotides, the CDR3 is TGTGCCAGCAGCTTGGTACGGGCGGGCTATGGCTACACCTTC. Translated: CASSLVRAGYGYTF. The genes are TRBV5-6 and TRBJ1-2, with D hard to call. V lost 0 bases, J lost 4 bases, and 10 bases lay in between. Germline V CDR1 and CDR2: SGHDT, YYEEEE. The CDR3 is 14 residues long.

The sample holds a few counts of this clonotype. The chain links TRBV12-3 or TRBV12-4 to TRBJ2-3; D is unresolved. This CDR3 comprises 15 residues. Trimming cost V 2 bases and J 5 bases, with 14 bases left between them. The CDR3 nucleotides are TGTGCCAGCAGTTTACAAGTGGGCCCGGGAGATACGCAGTATTTT. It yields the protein CASSLQVGPGDTQYF.

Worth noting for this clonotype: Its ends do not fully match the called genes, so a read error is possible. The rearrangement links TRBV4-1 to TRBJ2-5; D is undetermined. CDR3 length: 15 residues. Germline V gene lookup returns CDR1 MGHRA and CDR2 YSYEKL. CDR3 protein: CTSSQDLTREETQYF. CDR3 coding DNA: TGCACCAGCAGCCAAGACCTGACCAGAGAAGAGACCCAGTACTTC.